This paragraph covers one T cell receptor (beta chain) sequence. Its antigen is still unknown. The entry originates in a study of T cell clones after liver transplantation. Study context: In this trial, immunosuppression withdrawal was attempted within 2 years of liver transplant. Points from the study as a whole: Circulating graft-donor-reactive CD4 TCRbeta sequences fell significantly post-transplant in 5 of 8 subjects.

Generated by immunoSEQ multiplex PCR, the TCRdb table keeps only in-frame clones and is missing some. The sample holds fewer than 1,500 clones; over 30% are singletons and the top ten take 32%. Proliferating CFSE-low MLR cells were sequenced to define alloreactive TCRbeta sequences. Pre-transplant recipient cells met graft donor PBMCs, splenocytes, lymph-node cells, or third-party PBMCs. This clonotype originated in a human patient who received a liver transplant. The graft donor may be the source of some T cells. Sequenced input: CD4+ T cells from cultured PBMCs.

The CDR3 here is CASSLSTRRNEQFF. The CDR3 nucleotides are TGTGCCAGCAGCCTATCAACTAGACGAAATGAGCAGTTCTTC. The chain links TRBV28 to TRBJ2-1, with D perhaps TRBD2 (5 bases). Trimming pared 6 bases from V and 7 bases from J, leaving 16 bases between. Germline CDR1 and CDR2: MDHEN and SYDVKM. The CDR3 is 14 residues long.